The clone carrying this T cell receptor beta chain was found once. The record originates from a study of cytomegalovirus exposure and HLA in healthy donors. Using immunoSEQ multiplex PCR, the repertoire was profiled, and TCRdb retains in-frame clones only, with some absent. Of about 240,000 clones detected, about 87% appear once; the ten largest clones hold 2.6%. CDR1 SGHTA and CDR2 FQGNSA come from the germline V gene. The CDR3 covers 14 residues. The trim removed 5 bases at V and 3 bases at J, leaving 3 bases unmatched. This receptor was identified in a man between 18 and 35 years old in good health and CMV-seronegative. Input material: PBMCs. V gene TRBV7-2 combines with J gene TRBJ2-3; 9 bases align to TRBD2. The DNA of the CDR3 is TGTGCCAGCAGCCTCAGCGGGAGGACAGATACGCAGTATTTT. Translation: CASSLSGRTDTQYF.